The clone carrying this T cell receptor beta chain has a handful of counts. Its antigen is currently unknown. CDR1 and CDR2 (germline): SNHLY, FYNNEI. Between the trimmed V and J ends, which lost 7 bases and 4 bases, there was a span of 11 bases. The CDR3 consists of 13 residues. The record originates from a study of cytomegalovirus exposure and HLA in healthy donors. Overall study findings and caveats: Reported performance of the classifier showed diagnosis of cytomegalovirus status with high specificity and sensitivity. According to the study, 150 to 200 TCR beta chains were cytomegalovirus-associated.

Some clones are missing from TCRdb's copy, which holds only in-frame ones; the method was immunoSEQ multiplex PCR. Found here are under 200,000 clones, 80% to 90% of them singletons; the top ten hold roughly 1.2%. This clonotype was obtained from a woman in her thirties in good health and CMV-seronegative. The rearrangement links TRBV2 to TRBJ1-5; D possibly corresponds to TRBD1 (5 bases). Source material: PBMCs. CDR3 bases: TGTGCCAGCACCGCGCAGGGTAATCAGCCCCAGCATTTT. It specifies CASTAQGNQPQHF.